What follows are 26 T cell receptor beta chains derived from one specimen sequenced in a study of PD-1 blockade in classical Hodgkin lymphoma (dated by TCRdb to the early 2020s). The intended sense of this specimen's time point label: newly diagnosed, previously untreated cHL patient sample. To prepare the library, the immunoSEQ multiplex PCR assay was applied. TCRdb provides this immuneACCESS table in a form limited to in-frame rearrangements. Some clones are lacking; in checked studies, under half of them reflect an unresolved V gene, and why the rest are absent is not known. The sample contains approximately 70,000 clones, roughly 93% of them found a single time. The ten most abundant clones make up about 2.5% of the sample. The sample was peripheral blood mononuclear cells (PBMCs). The receptors were gathered from a human donor with classical Hodgkin lymphoma.

V gene TRBV28 combines with J gene TRBJ2-7; 7 positions match TRBD2. With 3 bases clipped from V and 3 bases from J, the junction kept 14 bases outside the gene matches. In germline, CDR1 is MDHEN, CDR2 SYDVKM. The CDR3 has 17 amino acids. CDR3 region: CASSFRGGRGPRYEQYF. CDR3 DNA: TGTGCCAGCAGTTTTAGGGGAGGGAGGGGACCCCGCTACGAGCAGTACTTC.

The V gene is TRBV4-1, the J gene TRBJ2-7; TRBD1 matches at 11 bases. The CDR3 is 15 amino acids. Germline CDR1 and CDR2: MGHRA and YSYEKL. The V segment lost 3 bases and the J segment 6 bases; nucleotides outside the gene matches: 7. In DNA form, the CDR3 reads TGCGCCAGCAGCCACCACGGACAGGGGGCGGGCGAGCAGTACTTC. Amino acids: CASSHHGQGAGEQYF.

This clone was seen once. The V gene is TRBV29-1, the J gene TRBJ1-1, with 8 bases aligning to TRBD1. The CDR3 is 16 amino acids. Trimming cost V 2 bases and J 5 bases; bases outside gene matches: 13. Germline CDR1 reads SQVTM; CDR2 reads ANQGSEA. CDR3 protein: CSVESSRGQGGTEAFF. The CDR3 bases are TGCAGCGTTGAATCATCCCGAGGACAGGGAGGTACTGAAGCTTTCTTT. The full variable domain, rest sourced from reference TRBV29-1 and TRBJ1-1, is SAVISQKPSRDICQRGTSLTIQCQVDSQVTMMFWYRQQPGQSLTLIATANQGSEATYESGFVIDKFPISRPNLTFSTLTVSNMSPEDSSIYLCSVESSRGQGGTEAFFGQGTRLTVV.

V and J are TRBV6-6 and TRBJ1-1, with D unclear. The CDR3 is 14 amino acids. Looked up from germline, CDR1 is MNHNY and CDR2 is SVGAGI (reference sequence). V was cut by 5 bases and J by 0 bases, with 10 bases left in between. The CDR3 here is CASSIQLMNTEAFF. In DNA, the CDR3 is TGTGCCAGCAGTATCCAGCTCATGAACACTGAAGCTTTCTTT.

The rearrangement uses TRBV30 and TRBJ2-1; D is perhaps TRBD2 (6 bases). The CDR3 has 13 residues. CDR1 and CDR2 (germline): GTSNPN, SVGIG (reference sequence). V shed 3 bases and J shed 3 bases, with 9 bases lying between them. Here the CDR3 reads CAWRGGVYNEQFF. CDR3 bases: TGTGCCTGGAGGGGCGGGGTCTACAATGAGCAGTTCTTC.

V is TRBV28 and J is TRBJ2-5; TRBD2 matches 14 bases. The CDR3 is 16 residues long. Trimming took 5 bases from V and 1 from J; bases not matched to a gene: 3. CDR1 MDHEN and CDR2 SYDVKM come from the germline V gene. CDR3 sequence: CASSPGTSGSQETQYF. The DNA of the CDR3 is TGTGCCAGCAGTCCCGGGACTAGCGGGAGCCAAGAGACCCAGTACTTC.

J is TRBJ2-1 and V is TRBV19; 8 bases align to TRBD2. This CDR3 has 14 residues. The germline V gene encodes CDR1 LNHDA and CDR2 SQIVND (reference sequence). V shed 7 bases and J 5 bases; nucleotides not matched to a gene: 7. The CDR3 loop is CASKASGWDNEQFF. CDR3 nucleotide sequence: TGTGCCAGTAAGGCTAGCGGGTGGGACAATGAGCAGTTCTTC.

This clone was detected only once. The genes are TRBV18 and TRBJ2-7, with D perhaps TRBD2 (5 bases). From germline, CDR1 is KGHSH and CDR2 LQKENI. The CDR3 totals 14 residues. The germline V and J ends were trimmed by 6 bases and 5 bases, with 17 bases remaining between them. In nucleotides, the CDR3 is TGTGCCAGCTCGGAGGAGTCCGAGGCCCACGAGCAGTACTTC. Amino acids: CASSEESEAHEQYF.

The chain combines TRBV6-1 with TRBJ1-1, with D uncertain. V was clipped by 2 bases and J by 11 bases, with 9 bases between them. CDR1 and CDR2 (germline): MNHNS, SASEGT. The CDR3 spans 11 residues. The CDR3 protein is CASSEWGIAFF. CDR3 sequence (DNA): TGTGCCAGCAGTGAATGGGGTATTGCTTTCTTT.

V is TRBV13 and J is TRBJ2-3; maybe TRBD2 (6 bases). Germline V CDR1 and CDR2: PRHDT, FYEKMQ (reference sequence). V dropped 1 base and J dropped 5 bases, with 22 bases sitting between them. The CDR3 extends over 18 amino acids. The CDR3 spells CASSLEGRSGFGGDTQYF. DNA for the CDR3: TGTGCCAGCAGCTTAGAGGGACGGAGCGGCTTCGGGGGAGATACGCAGTATTTT.

V and J are TRBV28 and TRBJ1-5; D is undetermined. V shed 3 bases and J shed 0 bases, with 9 bases lying between them. The CDR3 extends over 15 amino acids. CDR1 is MDHEN and CDR2 is SYDVKM in the germline V gene. The CDR3 sequence is CASSLRDASNQPQHF. For the CDR3, the DNA is TGTGCCAGCAGTTTGAGAGATGCTAGCAATCAGCCCCAGCATTTT. The full variable domain, with the rest looked up from reference TRBV28 and TRBJ1-5, is DVKVTQSSRYLVKRTGEKVFLECVQDMDHENMFWYRQDPGLGLRLIYFSYDVKMKEKGDIPEGYSVSREKKERFSLILESASTNQTSMYLCASSLRDASNQPQHFGDGTRLSIL.

The rearrangement joins TRBV19 to TRBJ2-1, with D possibly being TRBD1 or TRBD2 (6 bases each). The CDR3 consists of 14 residues. Germline V gene lookup returns CDR1 LNHDA and CDR2 SQIVND (reference sequence). Trimming removed 4 bases from V and 8 bases from J, with 15 bases in between. The CDR3 sequence is CASSNRGDSDEQFF. The CDR3 DNA is TGTGCCAGTAGTAATAGGGGGGATAGCGATGAGCAGTTCTTC.

This clone was found a few times. The rearrangement links TRBV29-1 to TRBJ1-3; D is undetermined. Germline values: CDR1 SQVTM, CDR2 ANQGSEA. Trimming removed 4 bases from V and 3 bases from J, with 22 bases in between. The CDR3 consists of 17 residues. The DNA for the CDR3 is TGCAGCGTTGTATGGTACTCCGAGGAGGGAAGTGGAAACACCATATATTTT. This sequence encodes CSVVWYSEEGSGNTIYF.

V and J are TRBV7-2 and TRBJ2-7, with D possibly being TRBD1 (6 bases). CDR1 and CDR2 (germline): SGHTA, FQGNSA. The CDR3 loop spans 15 amino acids. Trimming removed 1 base at V and 3 bases at J, with 13 bases between. DNA for the CDR3: TGTGCCAGCAGCTTAGATGGGAAAGGGGGCTACGAGCAGTACTTC. This translates into CASSLDGKGGYEQYF.

The chain has TRBV2 and TRBJ1-2; 7 nucleotides match TRBD1. CDR3 length: 14 residues. Trimming took 6 bases from V and 7 from J; bases not matched to a gene: 11. Germline CDR1 and CDR2: SNHLY and FYNNEI. CDR3 in DNA: TGTGCCAGCAGGACGGACAGGCCCGCAAGTGGCTACACCTTC. The encoded protein is CASRTDRPASGYTF.

This chain links TRBV7-9 with TRBJ1-1; D might be TRBD1 (5 bases). Trimming took 5 bases from V and 0 from J, leaving 19 bases between them. The CDR3 covers 17 residues. CDR1 and CDR2 (germline): SEHNR, FQNEAQ (reference sequence). The CDR3 loop reads CASSHTQKQGLNTEAFF. CDR3 in DNA: TGTGCCAGCAGCCATACCCAAAAGCAGGGACTGAACACTGAAGCTTTCTTT.

The chain combines TRBV19 with TRBJ1-1; D gene ambiguous. V was shortened by 5 bases and J by 4 bases, with 17 bases between the two germline ends. The CDR3 loop spans 15 amino acids. Germline V CDR1 and CDR2: LNHDA, SQIVND (reference sequence). The CDR3 here is CASSLSKQTTTEAFF. In DNA, the CDR3 is TGTGCCAGTAGTCTTTCGAAACAGACCACCACTGAAGCTTTCTTT.

The V call is TRBV6-6, the J call TRBJ2-2; 7 positions match TRBD2. J gave up 4 bases and V 2 bases, and 4 bases lay outside the gene matches. The CDR3 runs to 15 residues. CDR1 and CDR2 from the germline V gene are MNHNY and SVGAGI (reference sequence). In DNA form, the CDR3 reads TGTGCCAGCAGTTACCAGGGAGGGGTCACCGGGGAGCTGTTTTTT. Encoded protein: CASSYQGGVTGELFF.

V usage is TRBV7-2 and J usage is TRBJ2-5; D is possibly TRBD2 (5 bases). V dropped 1 base and J dropped 3 bases, with 12 bases sitting between them. Germline V gives CDR1 SGHTA, CDR2 FQGNSA. This CDR3 contains 15 residues. The CDR3 DNA follows: TGTGCCAGCAGCTTAGGAGGGAACTCTAAAGAGACCCAGTACTTC. Protein: CASSLGGNSKETQYF. The full variable domain, completed using reference TRBV7-2 and TRBJ2-5, is GAGVSQSPSNKVTEKGKDVELRCDPISGHTALYWYRQSLGQGLEFLIYFQGNSAPDKSGLPSDRFSAERTGGSVSTLTIQRTQQEDSAVYLCASSLGGNSKETQYFGPGTRLLVL.

The chain combines TRBV7-3 with TRBJ2-2; no definite D call. The V gene's germline CDR1 is SGHTA and CDR2 FQGTGA. The ends were cut back, 7 bases at V and 0 bases at J, with 6 bases in the middle. The CDR3 consists of 13 residues. CDR3 protein: CASTSANTGELFF. CDR3 nucleotide sequence: TGTGCCAGCACCTCCGCGAACACCGGGGAGCTGTTTTTT.

CDR3 in amino acids: CASSLGGGGGEETQYF. Written as DNA, the CDR3 is TGTGCCAGCAGCTTAGGAGGCGGAGGGGGGGAAGAGACCCAGTACTTC. The rearrangement uses TRBV7-2 and TRBJ2-5; a possible D gene is TRBD2 (7 bases). Germline V gene lookup returns CDR1 SGHTA and CDR2 FQGNSA. This CDR3 is 16 amino acids long. The V end was cut by 1 base, the J end by 3 bases, with 15 bases between.

The chain links TRBV28 to TRBJ2-1, with D hard to call. This CDR3 is built from 13 residues. Trimming shortened V by 6 bases and J by 6 bases, and 12 bases separated the two germline ends. The germline V gene has CDR1 MDHEN and CDR2 SYDVKM. The CDR3 sequence is CASSRGPGNEQFF. CDR3 nucleotide sequence: TGTGCCAGCAGCCGAGGACCAGGCAATGAGCAGTTCTTC.

The chain carries TRBV28 and TRBJ2-3; D is uncertain. V shed 3 bases and J shed 7 bases, with 11 bases lying between them. The CDR3 totals 13 residues. CDR1 and CDR2 (germline): MDHEN, SYDVKM. The CDR3 is CASSFLPLNTQYF. CDR3 nucleotide sequence: TGTGCCAGCAGTTTTCTTCCCTTGAATACGCAGTATTTT.

This chain uses TRBV28 with TRBJ1-1; D is perhaps TRBD1 (6 bases). V was trimmed by 11 bases and J by 0 bases, leaving 19 bases between them. The germline gives CDR1 MDHEN, CDR2 SYDVKM. This CDR3 comprises 15 residues. CDR3 region: CASHEGGALNTEAFF. In nucleotides, the CDR3 is TGTGCCTCACACGAGGGGGGGGCCTTGAACACTGAAGCTTTCTTT.

The V and J genes are TRBV29-1 and TRBJ2-5; TRBD1 matches 7 bases. The V gene end was trimmed by 4 bases and the J gene end by 3 bases; junction bases not matched to a gene: 2. The germline V gene encodes CDR1 SQVTM and CDR2 ANQGSEA. The CDR3 is 12 residues long. This chain's CDR3 is CSVGTGEETQYF. The CDR3 DNA reads as TGCAGCGTTGGTACAGGGGAAGAGACCCAGTACTTC.

V gene TRBV19 combines with J gene TRBJ1-1; TRBD1 matches at 8 bases. With 5 bases clipped from V and 4 bases from J, the junction kept 6 bases outside the gene matches. The length of the CDR3 is 14 residues. Per germline, CDR1 LNHDA and CDR2 SQIVND (reference sequence). This CDR3 is CASSGQGSGTEAFF. CDR3 in DNA: TGTGCCAGTAGTGGACAGGGAAGTGGCACTGAAGCTTTCTTT.